This T cell receptor (beta chain) comes out of a study of T cell changes during pregnancy in multiple sclerosis. Germline loops: CDR1 LNHDA, CDR2 SQIVND (reference sequence). The CDR3 spans 14 residues. Trimming pared 10 bases from V and 7 bases from J, leaving 20 bases between. Clones were read by immunoSEQ multiplex PCR, and TCRdb kept only the in-frame ones, dropping some. Found here are about 97,000 clones, around 92% of them singletons; the top ten hold around 3.2%. The genes are TRBV19 and TRBJ1-5, with D possibly TRBD1 on 5 matching bases. Sequenced here: peripheral blood, sampled in the second trimester of pregnancy. This clonotype was obtained from a female donor with multiple sclerosis, enrolled in a pregnancy study. DNA of the CDR3: TGTGCCACCCACCATAGACAGTCAGGACAGCCCCAGCATTTT. Its translation is CATHHRQSGQPQHF.